This TCR beta chain was sequenced for a study of cytomegalovirus exposure and HLA in healthy donors. Study-level findings and limits: The authors considered a cluster of highly shared sequence variants likely to be a sequencing artifact. Available immune exposure information was restricted to CMV serostatus only.

In the case of this clone: As yet, its antigen is unknown.

From germline, CDR1 is LNHDA and CDR2 SQIVND (reference sequence). The CDR3 spans 15 residues. V lost 3 bases to trimming and J lost 0 bases, with 10 bases between them. PCR primers comprised 60 Vbeta and 13 Jbeta primers. Profiled with immunoSEQ multiplex PCR; TCRdb holds only in-frame clones, not every one. In the table there are 100,000 to 120,000 clones, 75% to 90% of which are singletons. Sequenced input: PBMCs. This chain connects TRBV19 to TRBJ2-3, with TRBD1 as a possible D gene (5 bases). This receptor was obtained from a man aged 35 to 55 in good health and CMV-seronegative. In DNA form, the CDR3 reads TGTGCCAGTAGTATCATAGGGGCCAGCACAGATACGCAGTATTTT. It codes for CASSIIGASTDTQYF.